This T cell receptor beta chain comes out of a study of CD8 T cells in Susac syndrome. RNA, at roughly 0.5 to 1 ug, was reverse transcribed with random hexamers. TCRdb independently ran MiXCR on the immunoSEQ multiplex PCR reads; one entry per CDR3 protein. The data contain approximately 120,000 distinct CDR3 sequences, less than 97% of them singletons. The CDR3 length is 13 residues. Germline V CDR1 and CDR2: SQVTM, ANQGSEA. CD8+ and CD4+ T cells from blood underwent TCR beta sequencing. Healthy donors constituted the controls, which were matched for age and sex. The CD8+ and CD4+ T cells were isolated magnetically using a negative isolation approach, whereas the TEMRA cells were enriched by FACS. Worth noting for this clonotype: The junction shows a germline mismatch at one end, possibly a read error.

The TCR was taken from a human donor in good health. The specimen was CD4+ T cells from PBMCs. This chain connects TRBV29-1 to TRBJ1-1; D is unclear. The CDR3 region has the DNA TGCAGCATTGAGGCGGACGGGCTCACTGAAGCTTTCTTT. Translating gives CSIEADGLTEAFF.